The rows below give T cell receptor beta chains drawn from one sample of a study of control samples from healthy donors and cancer patients. Here immunoSEQ multiplex PCR was the method, and the copy in TCRdb shows in-frame clones only, minus some. The sample has roughly 59,000 clones, under 95% seen once. The sample comprised PBMCs. The receptors shown here come from a man aged 35-49 years with colorectal cancer. Each CDR3 is given with its conserved first and last residue. The order of the fields is V gene, clone size, D gene, J gene, CDR3 DNA, CDR3 protein. D genes are given only for firm matches. Not all rows give a size; the values are once, few, many and, for expanded clones, a class.

>TRBV5-1|NA|NA|TRBJ2-7
TGCGCCAGCAGTAGAGAAGGGGGAAAGGACGAGCAGTACTTC
CASSREGGKDEQYF
>TRBV5-4|NA|NA|TRBJ1-2
TGTGCCAGCAGCCGAAATAGCTATGGCTACACCTTC
CASSRNSYGYTF
>TRBV5-1|NA|NA|TRBJ1-1
TGCGCCAGCAGCTTGTCGACAGACAACACTGAAGCTTTCTTT
CASSLSTDNTEAFF
>TRBV7-7|NA|NA|TRBJ2-2
TGTGCCAGCAGCTTGGGGTCCGGGGAGCTGTTTTTT
CASSLGSGELFF
>TRBV4-2|once|NA|TRBJ1-1
TGTGCCAGCAGCGGGGGGACCACTGAAGCTTTCTTT
CASSGGTTEAFF
>TRBV24-1|NA|NA|TRBJ2-3
TGTGCCACCAGTGATTTAGGAGGACTCGCCAAGCATACGCAGTATTTT
CATSDLGGLAKHTQYF
>TRBV5-1|NA|NA|TRBJ1-3
TGCGCCAGCAGCTTTGGGAGCTCTGGAAACACCATATATTTT
CASSFGSSGNTIYF
>TRBV11-3|NA|TRBD1|TRBJ2-2
TGTGCCAGCACCCAGAGCCGGACAGGGGGCTCCGGGGAGCTGTTTTTT
CASTQSRTGGSGELFF
>TRBV7-3|NA|TRBD2|TRBJ2-5
TGTGCCAGCAGCTTACAGCGGGGGGGCCAGCGAGAGACCCAGTACTTC
CASSLQRGGQRETQYF
>TRBV24-1|NA|NA|TRBJ2-7
TGTGCCACCAGTGATTCTCGGCAGGGGGGGCCGGGAGAGCAGTACTTC
CATSDSRQGGPGEQYF
>TRBV6-5|NA|NA|TRBJ2-7
TGTGCCAGCAGTTACTCGATGCCCGGGGGCCACTACGAGCAGTACTTC
CASSYSMPGGHYEQYF
>TRBV9|NA|NA|TRBJ2-3
TGTGCCAGCGACGGACCCGCAGCGGATACGCAGTATTTT
CASDGPAADTQYF
>TRBV6-1|few|NA|TRBJ2-3
TGTGCCAGCAGTGTAGGCGGTTTCGAACTAACAGTGGTGGGGCAATATTTT
CASSVGGFELTVVGQYF
>TRBV5-6|once|NA|TRBJ2-1
TGTGCCAGCAGCCAATTTTGGGCGGGAGAGCAGTTCTTC
CASSQFWAGEQFF
>TRBV29-1|NA|TRBD1|TRBJ1-1
TGCAGCGTGGGACAGGGCCTGGGCACTGAAGCTTTCTTT
CSVGQGLGTEAFF
>TRBV27|NA|TRBD1|TRBJ1-2
TGTGCCAGCAGACTGACAGGGTCCAACTATGGCTACACCTTC
CASRLTGSNYGYTF
>TRBV6-5|NA|NA|TRBJ2-7
TGTGCCAGCAGCCCCACCCGGGAGCAGTACTTC
CASSPTREQYF
>TRBV6-5|NA|TRBD2|TRBJ2-2
TGTGCCAGCAGTTATGCTAGCGGGGGTTATACCGGGGAGCTGTTTTTT
CASSYASGGYTGELFF
>TRBV2|NA|TRBD1|TRBJ1-1
TGTGCCAGCACTTGGACAGGCATCACTGAAGCTTTCTTT
CASTWTGITEAFF
>TRBV4-2|NA|TRBD2|TRBJ2-3
TGTGCCAGCAGCCAAGATCCCCGGGGGGTCACAGATACGCAGTATTTT
CASSQDPRGVTDTQYF
>TRBV11-2|NA|TRBD2|TRBJ2-1
TGTGCCAGCAGCGCCCGGACTAGGAATGAGCAGTTCTTC
CASSARTRNEQFF
>TRBV24-1|NA|NA|TRBJ2-1
TGTGCCACCAGTGATTTCGCGGGGGCTTACAATGAGCAGTTCTTC
CATSDFAGAYNEQFF
>TRBV9|NA|TRBD1|TRBJ2-2
TGTGCCAGCAGCGCAAGGGACAGACCCGGGGAGCTGTTTTTT
CASSARDRPGELFF
>TRBV2|NA|TRBD2|TRBJ2-3
TGTGCCAGCAGTGAAGCGGGTTGGGGCGGGGGGCCCACAGATACGCAGTATTTT
CASSEAGWGGGPTDTQYF
>TRBV6-6|NA|NA|TRBJ1-1
TGTGCCAGCAGAGCCGGGATCACTGAAGCTTTCTTT
CASRAGITEAFF
>TRBV27|NA|NA|TRBJ1-1
TGTGCCAGCATTAATTCTATGAACACTGAAGCTTTCTTT
CASINSMNTEAFF
>TRBV7-3|NA|NA|TRBJ1-1
TGTGCCAGCAGCCGGCGGGGGGAGCAGTACACTGAAGCTTTCTTT
CASSRRGEQYTEAFF
>TRBV10-2|NA|NA|TRBJ2-5
TGCGCCAGCAGTGGTTTTAGAGACACGAAAGAGACCCAGTACTTC
CASSGFRDTKETQYF
>TRBV6-5|NA|NA|TRBJ2-3
TGTGCCAGCAGGCCCCCCGGGGGAAGGGGTACGCAGTATTTT
CASRPPGGRGTQYF
>TRBV7-9|NA|NA|TRBJ1-1
TGTGCCAGCAGCTTAGACACCTTGAACACTGAAGCTTTCTTT
CASSLDTLNTEAFF
>TRBV19|NA|TRBD1|TRBJ1-2
TGTGCCAGTAGAAAACCGGGACAGGGAGGCGGCTACACCTTC
CASRKPGQGGGYTF
>TRBV15|few|NA|TRBJ2-7
TGTGCCACCAGCAGAGAGTCCGAGGGAGTGGGCGAGCAGTACTTC
CATSRESEGVGEQYF
>TRBV6-5|NA|NA|TRBJ2-1
TGTGCCAGCAGGGGGTGGGTAGAGCAGTTCTTC
CASRGWVEQFF
>TRBV5-1|NA|NA|TRBJ1-1
TGCGCCAGCAGCCCACAGGCTTTTGGGGAGGGCACTGAAGCTTTCTTT
CASSPQAFGEGTEAFF
>TRBV6-5|NA|TRBD1|TRBJ1-2
TGTGCCAGCACTCGCGACAGGGGAGGCTATGGCTACACCTTC
CASTRDRGGYGYTF
>TRBV6-1|NA|NA|TRBJ1-1
TGTGCCAGCAGTGAAGCGGAGAACACTGAAGCTTTCTTT
CASSEAENTEAFF
>TRBV30|NA|TRBD1|TRBJ1-1
TGTGCCTGGACGCCGGAGAAGGACAGGGGGCTAGGGCGTACTGAAGCTTTCTTT
CAWTPEKDRGLGRTEAFF
>TRBV2|NA|NA|TRBJ1-2
TGTGCCAGCAGTCGGGACGGAAGCTATGGCTACACCTTC
CASSRDGSYGYTF
>TRBV11-2|NA|TRBD1|TRBJ1-2
TGTGCCAGCAGCTTATCGGGAGCTTATGGGGGACAGCTGAACTATGGCTACACCTTC
CASSLSGAYGGQLNYGYTF
>TRBV3-1/TRBV3-2|NA|NA|TRBJ2-7
TGTGCCAGCAGCCGGGGACAAGGATACGAGCAGTACTTC
CASSRGQGYEQYF
>TRBV6-5|once|TRBD1|TRBJ2-7
TGTGCCGCCGCCAGGGACAGGGTAGTCGAGCAGTACTTC
CAAARDRVVEQYF
>TRBV15|NA|NA|TRBJ2-1
TGTGCCACCAGCAGAGTTGATAAGGGAAAGACCTACAATGAGCAGTTCTTC
CATSRVDKGKTYNEQFF
>TRBV2|NA|TRBD2|TRBJ2-5
TGTGCCAGCAGTGAGCAAGCGGGGGGGTCGGGAAAGACCCAGTACTTC
CASSEQAGGSGKTQYF